The 7 T cell receptor beta chains below come from one sample, sequenced in a study of CD8 T cells in Susac syndrome (dated by TCRdb to about 2019). Library creation used the immunoSEQ multiplex PCR assay. RNA was extracted with the RNeasy kit and 0.5 to 1 ug was reverse transcribed using random hexamers. The raw public data were reprocessed by TCRdb itself: fastp quality trimming at Q25, MiXCR clonotype calling, in-frame beta chains only. Rows matching on CDR3 protein sequence are summarized as one entry with the most common DNA and genes. The sample records some 180,000 distinct CDR3 sequences, around 94% of which are singletons. The top ten clones comprise approximately 0.099% of the sample. The sequencing sample was made of CD4+ T cells from PBMCs. These receptors originate from a human donor with Susac syndrome.

In this sample, this clonotype turned up once. The chain has TRBV12-3 or TRBV12-4 and TRBJ2-6; no clear D. V gave up 3 bases and J gave up 2 bases, with 11 bases separating them. The CDR3 consists of 16 residues. CDR3 sequence reads: CASSFSRPPGANVLTF. CDR3 DNA: TGTGCCAGCAGTTTTTCCCGTCCGCCTGGGGCCAACGTCCTGACTTTC.

V usage is TRBV11-2 and J usage is TRBJ2-1; 10 nucleotides line up with TRBD2. CDR1 and CDR2 (germline): SGHAT, FQNNGV. The junction had 5 bases not matched to a gene; V was cut back by 3 bases and J by 9 bases. The CDR3 sequence is 14 residues long. CDR3: CASSLSTSGTEQFF. CDR3 sequence (DNA): TGTGCCAGCAGCTTGTCCACTAGCGGGACTGAGCAGTTCTTC.

The chain employs TRBV11-2 and TRBJ2-1; 11 bases fit TRBD2. Germline V CDR1 and CDR2: SGHAT, FQNNGV. The CDR3 sequence is 18 residues long. V trimming: 2 bases; J trimming: 3 bases; junction bases outside the gene matches: 9. CDR3 residues: CASSLSGGLAELYNEQFF. CDR3 DNA sequence: TGTGCCAGCAGCTTATCAGGGGGACTAGCGGAGCTCTACAATGAGCAGTTCTTC. The variable domain in full, completed from reference TRBV11-2 and TRBJ2-1, reads EAGVAQSPRYKIIEKRQSVAFWCNPISGHATLYWYQQILGQGPKLLIQFQNNGVVDDSQLPKDRFSAERLKGVDSTLKIQPAKLEDSAVYLCASSLSGGLAELYNEQFFGPGTRLTVL.

The chain carries TRBV29-1 and TRBJ1-2; D call uncertain. The CDR3 spans 12 residues. V was clipped by 5 bases and J by 2 bases, with 9 bases between them. Germline CDR1 reads SQVTM; CDR2 reads ANQGSEA. CDR3 sequence (DNA): TGCAGCGTTAGAGGGCAGAACTATGGCTACACCTTC. Its translation is CSVRGQNYGYTF.

The DNA of the CDR3 is TGTGCCTGGAGGCCCGGGGAGATTGGGGAGCAGTACTTC. It codes for CAWRPGEIGEQYF. V is TRBV30 and J is TRBJ2-7; weak D call: TRBD2 (5 bases). V was trimmed by 3 bases and J by 7 bases, leaving 16 bases between them. The CDR3 runs to 13 residues. Per the germline V gene, CDR1 is GTSNPN and CDR2 is SVGIG (reference sequence).

The rearrangement uses TRBV4-3 and TRBJ2-3, with 8 bases that match TRBD2. V lost 0 bases to trimming and J lost 2 bases; unmatched junction nucleotides: 1. Germline CDR1 reads LGHNA; CDR2 reads YSLEER. The CDR3 runs 15 residues. This CDR3 reads CASSQEAGATDTQYF. The CDR3 coding sequence is TGCGCCAGCAGCCAAGAAGCGGGGGCCACAGATACGCAGTATTTT.

CDR3 amino acids: CASRDGQGVAFF. CDR3 DNA: TGTGCCAGCAGGGACGGACAGGGAGTAGCTTTCTTT. The V gene is TRBV12-3 or TRBV12-4, the J gene TRBJ1-1, with 8 nucleotides matching TRBD1. The CDR3 runs 12 residues. J gave up 10 bases and V 6 bases, and 7 bases lay outside the gene matches.